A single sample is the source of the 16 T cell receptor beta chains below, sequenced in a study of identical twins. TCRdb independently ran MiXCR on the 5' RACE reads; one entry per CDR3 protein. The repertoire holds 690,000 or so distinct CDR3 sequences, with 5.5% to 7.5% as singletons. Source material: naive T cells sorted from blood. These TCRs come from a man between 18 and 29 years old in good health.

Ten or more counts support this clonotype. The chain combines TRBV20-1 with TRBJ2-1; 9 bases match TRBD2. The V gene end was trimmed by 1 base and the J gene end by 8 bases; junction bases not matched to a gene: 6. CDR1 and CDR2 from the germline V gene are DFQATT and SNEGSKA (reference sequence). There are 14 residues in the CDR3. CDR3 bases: TGCAGTGCTAGAGCAGGGACTAGCTGGGATGAGCAGTTCTTC. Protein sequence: CSARAGTSWDEQFF.

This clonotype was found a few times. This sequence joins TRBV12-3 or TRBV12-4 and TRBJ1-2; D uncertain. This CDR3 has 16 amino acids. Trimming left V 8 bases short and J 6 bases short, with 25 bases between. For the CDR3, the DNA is TGTGCCAGCGGCACCCGGCGAGGCCACGCGAGCAATGGCTACACCTTC. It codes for CASGTRRGHASNGYTF.

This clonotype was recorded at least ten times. This chain's CDR3 is CASSLRTVNYEQYF. CDR3 sequence (DNA): TGTGCCAGCAGTTTAAGGACAGTAAACTACGAGCAGTACTTC. This sequence joins TRBV12-3 or TRBV12-4 and TRBJ2-7; the D gene is possibly TRBD1 (6 bases). Trimming took 2 bases from V and 3 from J, leaving 11 bases between them. The CDR3 totals 14 residues.

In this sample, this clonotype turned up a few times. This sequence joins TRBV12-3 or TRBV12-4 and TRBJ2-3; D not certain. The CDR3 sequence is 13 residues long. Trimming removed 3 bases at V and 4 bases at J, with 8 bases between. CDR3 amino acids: CASSFLEADTQYF. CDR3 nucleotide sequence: TGTGCCAGCAGTTTTCTAGAAGCAGATACGCAGTATTTT.

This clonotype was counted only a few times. CDR3 in amino acids: CASIGSFGGSQPQHF. For the CDR3, the DNA is TGTGCCAGCATAGGGTCGTTTGGGGGATCTCAGCCCCAGCATTTT. The genes are TRBV28 and TRBJ1-5; TRBD1 is a possible D gene (5 bases). The V end was cut by 7 bases, the J end by 6 bases, with 19 bases between. The CDR3 loop spans 15 amino acids. CDR1 and CDR2 (germline): MDHEN, SYDVKM.

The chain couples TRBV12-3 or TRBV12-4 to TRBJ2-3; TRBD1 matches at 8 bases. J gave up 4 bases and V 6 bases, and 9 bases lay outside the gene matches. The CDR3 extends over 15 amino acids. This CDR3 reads CASRLGQGASDTQYF. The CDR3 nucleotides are TGTGCCAGCAGACTTGGGCAGGGGGCGTCAGATACGCAGTATTTT.

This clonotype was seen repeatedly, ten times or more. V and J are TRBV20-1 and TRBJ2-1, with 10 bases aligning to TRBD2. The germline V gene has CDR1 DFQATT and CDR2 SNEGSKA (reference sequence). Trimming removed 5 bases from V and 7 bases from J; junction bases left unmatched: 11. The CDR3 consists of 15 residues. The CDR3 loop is CSAEGLAGVKNEQFF. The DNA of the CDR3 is TGCAGTGCTGAGGGTCTAGCGGGAGTAAAGAATGAGCAGTTCTTC.

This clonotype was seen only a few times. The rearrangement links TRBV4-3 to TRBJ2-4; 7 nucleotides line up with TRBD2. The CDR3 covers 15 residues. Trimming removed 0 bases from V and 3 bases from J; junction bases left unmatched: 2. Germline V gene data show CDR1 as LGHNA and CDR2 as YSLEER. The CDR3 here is CASSQEGTIKNIQYF. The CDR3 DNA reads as TGCGCCAGCAGCCAAGAGGGGACTATCAAAAACATTCAGTACTTC.

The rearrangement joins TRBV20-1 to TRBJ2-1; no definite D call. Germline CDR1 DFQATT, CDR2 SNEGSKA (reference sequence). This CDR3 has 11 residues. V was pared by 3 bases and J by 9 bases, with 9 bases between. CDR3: CSASTPSEQFF. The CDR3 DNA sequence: TGCAGTGCTAGTACCCCGAGTGAGCAGTTCTTC.

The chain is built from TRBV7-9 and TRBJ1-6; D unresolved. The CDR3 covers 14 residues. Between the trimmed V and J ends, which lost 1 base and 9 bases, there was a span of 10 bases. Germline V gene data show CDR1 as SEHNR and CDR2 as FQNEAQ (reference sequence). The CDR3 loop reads CASSLGSGGSPLHF. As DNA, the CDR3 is TGTGCCAGCAGCTTAGGGAGCGGAGGTTCACCCCTCCACTTT.

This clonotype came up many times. The CDR3 reads CASTSPGQGFSGELFF. CDR3 bases: TGCGCCAGCACATCCCCGGGACAGGGATTCTCCGGGGAGCTGTTTTTT. This sequence joins TRBV5-1 and TRBJ2-2; the match to TRBD1 covers 9 bases. CDR3 length equals 16 residues. Germline V lookup: CDR1 SGHRS, CDR2 YFSETQ. The V gene end was trimmed by 6 bases and the J gene end by 6 bases; junction bases not matched to a gene: 12.

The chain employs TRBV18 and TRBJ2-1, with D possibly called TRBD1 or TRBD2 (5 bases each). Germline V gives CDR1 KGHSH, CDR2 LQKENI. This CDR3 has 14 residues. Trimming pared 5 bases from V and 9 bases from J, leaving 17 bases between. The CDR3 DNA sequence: TGTGCCAGCTCAGAGCGGACAATCCTTGGTGAGCAGTTCTTC. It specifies CASSERTILGEQFF.

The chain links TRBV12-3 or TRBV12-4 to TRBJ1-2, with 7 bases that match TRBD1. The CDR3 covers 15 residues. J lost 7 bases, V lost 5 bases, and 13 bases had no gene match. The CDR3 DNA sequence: TGTGCCAGCAGTCGTTCCCACAGGGGCGAAGCTGGCTACACCTTC. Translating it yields CASSRSHRGEAGYTF.

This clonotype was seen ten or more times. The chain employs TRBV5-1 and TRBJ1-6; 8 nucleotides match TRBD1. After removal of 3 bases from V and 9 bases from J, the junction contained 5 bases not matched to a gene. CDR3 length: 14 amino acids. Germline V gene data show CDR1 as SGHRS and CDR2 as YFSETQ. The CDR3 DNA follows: TGCGCCAGCAGCTGGGGACAGGAGTCTTCACCCCTCCACTTT. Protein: CASSWGQESSPLHF. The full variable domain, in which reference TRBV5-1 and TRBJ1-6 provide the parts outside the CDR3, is KAGVTQTPRYLIKTRGQQVTLSCSPISGHRSVSWYQQTPGQGLQFLFEYFSETQRNKGNFPGRFSGRQFSNSRSEMNVSTLELGDSALYLCASSWGQESSPLHFGNGTRLTVT.

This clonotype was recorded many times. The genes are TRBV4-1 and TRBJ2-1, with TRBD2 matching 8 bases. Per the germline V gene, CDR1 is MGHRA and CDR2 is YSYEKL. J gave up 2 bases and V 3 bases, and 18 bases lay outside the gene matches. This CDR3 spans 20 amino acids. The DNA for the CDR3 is TGCGCCAGCAGCCAGGGGGCGGGGGGAGACTTCTTAATAGCCTACAATGAGCAGTTCTTC. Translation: CASSQGAGGDFLIAYNEQFF.

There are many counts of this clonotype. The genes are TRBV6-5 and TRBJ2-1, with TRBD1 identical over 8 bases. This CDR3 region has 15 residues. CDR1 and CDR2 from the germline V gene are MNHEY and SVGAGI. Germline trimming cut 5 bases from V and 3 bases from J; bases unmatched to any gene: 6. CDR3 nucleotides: TGTGCCAGCAGTCCTCGACAGGGGTTCTACAATGAGCAGTTCTTC. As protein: CASSPRQGFYNEQFF.